This passage covers 17 T cell receptor beta chains from one sample sequenced in a study of T cells in Graves' hyperthyroidism and ophthalmopathy. TCR beta CDR3 sequences were amplified from RNA transcripts. First-round RT-PCR with HTBI primers amplified the TCR CDR3 region. TCRdb re-derived calls from the multiplex PCR reads in MiXCR, one entry per CDR3 protein. Among over 500,000 distinct CDR3 sequences listed, approximately 16% were seen once. Material: blood. Receptors were obtained from a woman aged 30 to 39 with Graves' ophthalmopathy.

The table lists this clonotype with many counts. This chain connects TRBV7-3 to TRBJ1-6; the D is unclear. Germline assignment: CDR1 SGHTA and CDR2 FQGTGA. The CDR3 extends over 13 amino acids. V was cut by 2 bases and J by 13 bases, with 12 bases left in between. The CDR3 loop reads CASSLDGQGPLHF. The CDR3 DNA is TGTGCCAGCAGCTTAGACGGGCAAGGGCCCCTCCACTTT.

The chain carries TRBV27 and TRBJ1-5; 7 nucleotides align to TRBD1. There are 15 residues in the CDR3. CDR1 is MNHEY and CDR2 is SMNVEV in the germline V gene (reference sequence). V was clipped by 2 bases and J by 3 bases; unmatched bases: 4. The CDR3 region is CASSLRGGNNQPQHF. The CDR3 DNA follows: TGTGCCAGCAGTTTAAGAGGGGGCAACAATCAGCCCCAGCATTTT.

This clonotype appeared many times. The chain couples TRBV7-3 to TRBJ2-1; D possibly corresponds to TRBD2 (5 bases). From germline, CDR1 is SGHTA and CDR2 FQGTGA. Trimming shortened V by 5 bases and J by 5 bases, and 13 bases separated the two germline ends. CDR3 length equals 14 residues. CDR3 DNA: TGTGCCAGCAGCCCCTCGCGGGCGGACAATGAGCAGTTCTTC. It codes for CASSPSRADNEQFF.

The chain combines TRBV28 with TRBJ1-4; a weak D match, TRBD1 (6 bases). V was trimmed by 0 bases and J by 7 bases, leaving 12 bases between them. The CDR3 sequence is 15 residues long. Germline CDR1 is MDHEN and CDR2 is SYDVKM. The CDR3 is CASSLWGANGEKLFF. CDR3 DNA sequence: TGTGCCAGCAGTTTATGGGGGGCGAACGGTGAAAAACTGTTTTTT.

Many counts were recorded for this clonotype. CDR3 DNA: TGTGCCAGCTCACCTACGGCTGATGTGAATGAGCAGTTCTTC. This translates into CASSPTADVNEQFF. The V gene is TRBV18, the J gene TRBJ2-1, with no clear D. The ends were cut back, 3 bases at V and 7 bases at J, with 13 bases in the middle. The CDR3 has 14 amino acids. Germline V lookup: CDR1 KGHSH, CDR2 LQKENI.

Ten or more counts support this clonotype. The V gene is TRBV4-1, the J gene TRBJ1-5; 9 nucleotides align to TRBD1. J lost 4 bases, V lost 0 bases, and 7 bases had no gene match. CDR1 and CDR2 from the germline V gene are MGHRA and YSYEKL. The CDR3 runs to 17 residues. CDR3 sequence (DNA): TGCGCCAGCAGCCAAGATCTTCGACAGGGGGGAAATCAGCCCCAGCATTTT. This sequence encodes CASSQDLRQGGNQPQHF.

The J gene is TRBJ2-7, the V gene TRBV11-2; maybe TRBD1 (10 bases). The CDR3 is 20 amino acids. Trimming took off 7 bases at V and 2 bases at J, with 33 bases between the two ends. Germline V lookup: CDR1 SGHAT, CDR2 FQNNGV. The CDR3 coding sequence is TGTGCCAGCATCGGGGGACAGGGGTACTATAGCGGGAGTTCGACCTACGAGCAGTACTTC. Its translation is CASIGGQGYYSGSSTYEQYF.

Comment on this clonotype: A read error is possible here, since a much larger clone lies one base away. The J gene is TRBJ1-1, the V gene TRBV30, with D uncertain. The germline V gene encodes CDR1 GTSNPN and CDR2 SVGIG (reference sequence). The CDR3 length is 14 residues. The CDR3 here is CAWSRSWVGTETFF. For the CDR3, the DNA is TGTGCCTGGAGTCGTTCGTGGGTGGGCACTGAAACTTTCTTT. The whole variable domain, remainder taken from reference TRBV30 and TRBJ1-1, is SQTIHQWPATLVQPVGSPLSLECTVEGTSNPNLYWYRQAAGRGLQLLFYSVGIGQISSEVPQNLSASRPQDRQFILSSKKLLLSDSGFYLCAWSRSWVGTETFFGQGTRLTVV.

This clonotype appeared many times. The V call is TRBV3-1, the J call TRBJ2-7; 10 nucleotides agree with TRBD2. There are 16 residues in the CDR3. The junction had 6 bases not matched to a gene; V was cut back by 4 bases and J by 0 bases. The germline gives CDR1 LGHDT, CDR2 YNNKEL (reference sequence). CDR3 DNA: TGTGCCAGCAGCCCTCGACTAGCGGGCCTCTCCTACGAGCAGTACTTC. As protein: CASSPRLAGLSYEQYF.

V is TRBV4-2 and J is TRBJ1-4; D not resolved. CDR3 length: 16 amino acids. V was pared by 4 bases and J by 0 bases, with 12 bases between. Germline V CDR1 and CDR2: LGHNA, YNFKEQ. CDR3: CASSPRQDATNEKLFF. The DNA for the CDR3 is TGTGCCAGCAGCCCAAGGCAAGATGCAACTAATGAAAAACTGTTTTTT.

This clonotype came up a few times. CDR3 region: CASSLLGPSYEQYF. CDR3 in DNA: TGTGCCAGCAGTTTATTGGGACCTTCCTACGAGCAGTACTTC. The chain combines TRBV27 with TRBJ2-7, with D possibly being TRBD1 or TRBD2 (5 bases each). V was clipped by 1 base and J by 1 base, with 8 bases between them. Per germline, CDR1 MNHEY and CDR2 SMNVEV (reference sequence). CDR3 length: 14 amino acids.

V and J are TRBV13 and TRBJ1-1; unclear D gene. Between the trimmed V and J ends, which lost 3 bases and 2 bases, there was a span of 10 bases. There are 14 residues in the CDR3. The germline V gene has CDR1 PRHDT and CDR2 FYEKMQ (reference sequence). In DNA, the CDR3 is TGTGCCAGCAGCTTTTGGAGTGTAAACACTGAAGCTTTCTTT. Amino acid sequence: CASSFWSVNTEAFF.

This clonotype was observed at least ten times. The DNA of the CDR3 is TGCAGTGCCTGGACAGGGGATAACTATGAGCAGTTCTTC. Protein: CSAWTGDNYEQFF. The rearrangement links TRBV20-1 to TRBJ2-1, with 9 bases that match TRBD1. The CDR3 is made up of 13 amino acids. The germline V gene has CDR1 DFQATT and CDR2 SNEGSKA (reference sequence). Trimming cost V 6 bases and J 8 bases; bases outside gene matches: 8.

This clonotype was counted at least ten times. The chain links TRBV6-1 to TRBJ2-7; 9 bases agree with TRBD1. This CDR3 comprises 14 residues. V lost 1 base and J lost 2; bases outside the gene matches: 0. CDR1 is MNHNS and CDR2 is SASEGT in the germline V gene. Here the CDR3 DNA reads TGTGCCAGCAGTGAAGGGACAGGGGCCTACGAGCAGTACTTC. It specifies CASSEGTGAYEQYF.

This clonotype was seen ten or more times. This rearrangement joins TRBV29-1 to TRBJ2-5, with TRBD2 identical over 7 bases. Germline V gene lookup returns CDR1 SQVTM and CDR2 ANQGSEA. The junction had 8 bases not matched to a gene; V was cut back by 2 bases and J by 5 bases. The CDR3 consists of 14 residues. The CDR3 DNA follows: TGCAGCGTTGAAAAAGGACGGGGGGTGGAGACCCAGTACTTC. Amino acids: CSVEKGRGVETQYF.

This clonotype was counted ten times or more. The chain combines TRBV13 with TRBJ2-3, with 10 bases aligning to TRBD2. This CDR3 is built from 16 residues. From germline, CDR1 is PRHDT and CDR2 FYEKMQ (reference sequence). Trimming removed 0 bases from V and 2 bases from J; junction bases left unmatched: 2. The CDR3 here is CASSLGAGGYTDTQYF. The CDR3 DNA is TGTGCCAGCAGCTTAGGAGCGGGAGGGTACACAGATACGCAGTATTTT.

This clonotype was counted between two and nine times. As DNA, the CDR3 is TGTGCCACCAGTGACCCGGGACTCCGGGAGACCCAGTACTTC. Its translation is CATSDPGLRETQYF. The V call is TRBV24-1, the J call TRBJ2-5; TRBD2 might be the D (6 bases). Germline CDR1 and CDR2: KGHDR and SFDVKD. Trimming shortened V by 4 bases and J by 5 bases, and 13 bases separated the two germline ends. There are 14 residues in the CDR3.